This T cell receptor beta chain was profiled in a study of response to subunit inactivated influenza vaccine. Study results and caveats: Authors suggested each seasonal flu vaccination may recruit only limited numbers of new T cells.

V shed 1 base and J shed 1 base, with 14 bases lying between them. Germline CDR1 reads MGHRA; CDR2 reads YSYEKL. This CDR3 comprises 16 residues. TCRdb re-called the RT-PCR reads with MiXCR, one entry per CDR3 protein. The sample contains hundreds of thousands of distinct CDR3 sequences, around 18% of which appear only once. A word on this clonotype: What it binds is not known.

Material: PBMCs from blood, obtained less than 6 days after vaccination. The J gene is TRBJ2-7, the V gene TRBV4-1; D uncertain. This clonotype was obtained from a man aged 50-60 years who received an inactivated influenza vaccine. The CDR3 coding sequence is TGCGCCAGCAGCCAAGCTACGGCAGGTGTATCCTACGAGCAGTACTTC. Translating it yields CASSQATAGVSYEQYF.